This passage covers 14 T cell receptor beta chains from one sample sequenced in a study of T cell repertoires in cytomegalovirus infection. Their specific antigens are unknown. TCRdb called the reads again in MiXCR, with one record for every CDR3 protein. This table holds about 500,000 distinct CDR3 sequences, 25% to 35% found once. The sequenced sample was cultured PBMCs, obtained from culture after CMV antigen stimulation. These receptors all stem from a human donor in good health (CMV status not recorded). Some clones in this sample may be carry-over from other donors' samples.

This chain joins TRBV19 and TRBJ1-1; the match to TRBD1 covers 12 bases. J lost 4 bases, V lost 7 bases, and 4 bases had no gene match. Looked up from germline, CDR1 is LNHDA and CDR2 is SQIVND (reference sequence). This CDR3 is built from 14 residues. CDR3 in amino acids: CASTGQGATTEAFF. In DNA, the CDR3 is TGTGCCAGTACGGGACAGGGGGCGACCACTGAAGCTTTCTTT.

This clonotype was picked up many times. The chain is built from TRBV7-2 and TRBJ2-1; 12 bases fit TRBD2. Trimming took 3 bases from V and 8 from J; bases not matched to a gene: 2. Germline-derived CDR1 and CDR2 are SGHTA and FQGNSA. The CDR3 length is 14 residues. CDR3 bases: TGTGCCAGCAGCTTGACTAGCGGGAGATATGAGCAGTTCTTC. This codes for CASSLTSGRYEQFF.

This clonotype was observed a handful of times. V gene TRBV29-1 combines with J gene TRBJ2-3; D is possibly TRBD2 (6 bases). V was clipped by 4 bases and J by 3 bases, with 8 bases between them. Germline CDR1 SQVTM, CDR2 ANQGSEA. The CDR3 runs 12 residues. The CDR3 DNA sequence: TGCAGCGTTGTTCGGGAGACAGATACGCAGTATTTT. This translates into CSVVRETDTQYF.

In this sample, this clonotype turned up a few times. As DNA, the CDR3 is TGTGCCAGCAGTTCTTATAGCGGGAGTGGAAATGAGCAGTTCTTC. It is translated as CASSSYSGSGNEQFF. This rearrangement joins TRBV12-3 or TRBV12-4 to TRBJ2-1; the match to TRBD2 covers 9 bases. The CDR3 has 15 amino acids. With V trimmed by 4 bases and J by 7 bases, 8 bases remained unmatched.

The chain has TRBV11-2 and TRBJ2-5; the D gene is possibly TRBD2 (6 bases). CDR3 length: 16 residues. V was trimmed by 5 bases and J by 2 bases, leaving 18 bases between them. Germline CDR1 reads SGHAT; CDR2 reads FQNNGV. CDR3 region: CASSLGSRTSQETQYF. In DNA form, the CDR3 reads TGTGCCAGCAGCCTCGGGAGTAGGACGTCTCAAGAGACCCAGTACTTC.

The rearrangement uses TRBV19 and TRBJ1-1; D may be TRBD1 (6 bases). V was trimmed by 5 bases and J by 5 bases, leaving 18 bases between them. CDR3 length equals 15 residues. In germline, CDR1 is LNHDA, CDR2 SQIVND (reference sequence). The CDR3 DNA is TGTGCCAGTAGTGGCCTGGGAGGGGGGAGGACTGAAGCTTTCTTT. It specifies CASSGLGGGRTEAFF.

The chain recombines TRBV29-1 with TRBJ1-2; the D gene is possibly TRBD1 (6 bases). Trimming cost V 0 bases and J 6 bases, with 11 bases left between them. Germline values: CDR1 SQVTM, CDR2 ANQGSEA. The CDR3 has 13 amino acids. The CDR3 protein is CSVEEGQGNGYTF. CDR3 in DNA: TGCAGCGTTGAAGAGGGGCAGGGGAATGGCTACACCTTC.

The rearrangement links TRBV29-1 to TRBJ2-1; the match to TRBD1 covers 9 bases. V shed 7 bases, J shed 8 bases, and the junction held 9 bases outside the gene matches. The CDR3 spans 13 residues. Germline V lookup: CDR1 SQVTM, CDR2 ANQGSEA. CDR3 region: CSGRTGAIDEQFF. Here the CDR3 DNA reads TGCAGCGGCCGGACAGGGGCTATCGATGAGCAGTTCTTC.

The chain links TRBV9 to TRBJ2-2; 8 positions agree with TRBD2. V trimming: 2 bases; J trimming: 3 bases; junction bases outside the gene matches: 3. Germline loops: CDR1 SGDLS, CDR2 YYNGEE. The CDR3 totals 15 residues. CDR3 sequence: CASSVGLDYTGELFF. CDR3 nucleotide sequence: TGTGCCAGCAGCGTGGGACTAGATTACACCGGGGAGCTGTTTTTT.

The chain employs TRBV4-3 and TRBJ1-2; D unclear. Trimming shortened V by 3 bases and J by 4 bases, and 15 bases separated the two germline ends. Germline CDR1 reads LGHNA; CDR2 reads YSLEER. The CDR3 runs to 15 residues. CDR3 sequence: CASSHTVEPTYGYTF. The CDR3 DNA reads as TGCGCCAGCAGCCACACAGTAGAACCAACCTATGGCTACACCTTC.

CDR3 DNA: TGTGCCAGCAGTAAGGAGACCGGGGAGCTGTTTTTT. Encoded protein: CASSKETGELFF. The genes are TRBV12-3 or TRBV12-4 and TRBJ2-2; D is undetermined. The ends were cut back, 5 bases at V and 5 bases at J, with 6 bases in the middle. The CDR3 extends over 12 amino acids.

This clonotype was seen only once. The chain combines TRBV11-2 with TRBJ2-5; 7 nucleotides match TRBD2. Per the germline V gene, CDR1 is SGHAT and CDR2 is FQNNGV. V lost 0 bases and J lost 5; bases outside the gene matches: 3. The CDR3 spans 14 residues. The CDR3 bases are TGTGCCAGCAGCTTAGATAACGGGGGGGAGACCCAGTACTTC. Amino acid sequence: CASSLDNGGETQYF. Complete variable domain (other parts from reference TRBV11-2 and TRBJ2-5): EAGVAQSPRYKIIEKRQSVAFWCNPISGHATLYWYQQILGQGPKLLIQFQNNGVVDDSQLPKDRFSAERLKGVDSTLKIQPAKLEDSAVYLCASSLDNGGETQYFGPGTRLLVL.

The CDR3 region has the DNA TGTGCCAGCAGCTTAGTTTGGGGGGCAGAAACTGAAGCTTTCTTT. Its protein is CASSLVWGAETEAFF. The rearrangement links TRBV7-2 to TRBJ1-1; D is possibly TRBD1 (6 bases). Germline V lookup: CDR1 SGHTA, CDR2 FQGNSA. The CDR3 totals 15 residues. Between the trimmed V and J ends, which lost 1 base and 5 bases, there was a span of 14 bases.

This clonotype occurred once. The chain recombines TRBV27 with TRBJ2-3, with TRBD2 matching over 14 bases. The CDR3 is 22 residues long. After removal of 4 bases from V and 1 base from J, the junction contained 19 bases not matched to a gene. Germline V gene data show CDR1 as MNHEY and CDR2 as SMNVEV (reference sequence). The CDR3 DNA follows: TGTGCCAGCAGTTCAAGAGTTCCGGGACTAGCGGGAGTAGGGGCGGGCACAGATACGCAGTATTTT. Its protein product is CASSSRVPGLAGVGAGTDTQYF.